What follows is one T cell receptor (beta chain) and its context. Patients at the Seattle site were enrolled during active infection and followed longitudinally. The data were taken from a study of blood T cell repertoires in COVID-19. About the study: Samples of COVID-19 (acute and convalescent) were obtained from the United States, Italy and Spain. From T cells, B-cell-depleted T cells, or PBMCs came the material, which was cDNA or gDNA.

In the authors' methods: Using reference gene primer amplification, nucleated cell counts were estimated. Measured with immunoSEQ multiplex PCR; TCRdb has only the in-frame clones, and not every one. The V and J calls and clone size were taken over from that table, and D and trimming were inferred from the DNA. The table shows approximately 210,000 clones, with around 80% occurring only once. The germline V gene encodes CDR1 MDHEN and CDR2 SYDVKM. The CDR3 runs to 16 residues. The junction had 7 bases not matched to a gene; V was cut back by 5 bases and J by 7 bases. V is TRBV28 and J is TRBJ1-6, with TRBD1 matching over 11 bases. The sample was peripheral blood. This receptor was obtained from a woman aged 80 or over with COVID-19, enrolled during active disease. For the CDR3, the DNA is TGTGCCAGCAGTGGATTAGGACAGGGGGCGAATTCACCCCTCCACTTT. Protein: CASSGLGQGANSPLHF.